This TCR beta chain appears in the sequencing data of a study of T cell responses to AZD1222 COVID-19 vaccine. Sequenced by immunoSEQ multiplex PCR; TCRdb stores in-frame clones only, minus some. The sample yields around 100,000 clones, roughly 86% seen once. Regarding the study as a whole: Just five or six AZD1222 recipients tested seropositive at baseline. Repertoires in all cases were sampled only once the peak T cell response had passed.

Germline V lookup: CDR1 MDHEN, CDR2 SYDVKM. Trimming at V came to 9 bases and at J to 2 bases, leaving 11 bases not matched to a gene. The CDR3 runs to 15 residues. As regards this clone: The target antigen is unknown.

The clonotype originates from an adult in good health. The chain combines TRBV28 with TRBJ2-3, with 7 bases identical to TRBD1. Source: peripheral blood, taken on day 0 of AZD1222 vaccination. As DNA, the CDR3 is TGTGCCAGTGAGACGACAGGGCCTAACACAGATACGCAGTATTTT. Protein sequence: CASETTGPNTDTQYF. Complete variable domain (other parts from reference TRBV28 and TRBJ2-3): DVKVTQSSRYLVKRTGEKVFLECVQDMDHENMFWYRQDPGLGLRLIYFSYDVKMKEKGDIPEGYSVSREKKERFSLILESASTNQTSMYLCASETTGPNTDTQYFGPGTRLTVL.